These 24 T cell receptor beta chains were sequenced from one sample in a study of shared clonotypes between healthy human individuals (dated by TCRdb to the early 2020s). Library creation used the immunoSEQ multiplex PCR assay. As stored in TCRdb, this immuneACCESS dataset retains in-frame rearrangements with V and J assigned. A fraction of the clones does not appear; measured against another copy, unresolved V genes explain less than half of the discrepancy, and the remainder lacks a known reason. The sample contains some 2.3 million clones, approximately 95% of them found a single time. 0.35% to 0.45% of the sample rests with the top ten. What was sequenced was naive CD4+ T cells from PBMCs. This specimen's cell subset or site label, interpreted: CD45RA+ positively selected. These receptors came from a man in his late teens or twenties in good health. Some clones in this sample may be carry-over from other donors' samples.

This sequence joins TRBV6-1 and TRBJ1-1, with a tentative D call TRBD1 (5 bases). Germline CDR1 MNHNS, CDR2 SASEGT. CDR3 length equals 14 residues. The ends were cut back, 5 bases at V and 4 bases at J, with 14 bases in the middle. CDR3 DNA: TGTGCCAGCAGTCGTAATCGGGGGTCCACTGAAGCTTTCTTT. Protein sequence: CASSRNRGSTEAFF.

As concerns this clone: This sample also contains other DNA sequences that code for the same CDR3. V gene TRBV11-3 combines with J gene TRBJ2-3; no firm D call. Trimming removed 1 base at V and 0 bases at J, with 5 bases between. Germline CDR1 SGHNT, CDR2 YENEEA. The CDR3 covers 14 residues. The CDR3 protein is CASSLGRSTDTQYF. CDR3 nucleotides: TGTGCCAGCAGCTTAGGCAGAAGCACAGATACGCAGTATTTT.

The rearrangement links TRBV19 to TRBJ1-2; tentative D call: TRBD1 (5 bases). The CDR3 consists of 18 residues. Per the germline V gene, CDR1 is LNHDA and CDR2 is SQIVND (reference sequence). Trimming took off 3 bases at V and 5 bases at J, with 25 bases between the two ends. The CDR3 loop reads CASSMVTGTQIRRYGYTF. CDR3 bases: TGTGCCAGTAGTATGGTCACCGGGACTCAAATCAGGCGGTATGGCTACACCTTC.

The rearrangement joins TRBV5-4 to TRBJ2-1; TRBD1 aligns across 7 bases. The V and J ends lost 4 bases and 3 bases, in that order; junction bases with no gene match: 13. CDR1 is SGHNT, CDR2 YYREEE, per germline (reference sequence). The CDR3 totals 17 residues. In DNA, the CDR3 is TGTGCCAGCAGCGAGAGAACCGGGACAGAGCACTACAATGAGCAGTTCTTC. It encodes CASSERTGTEHYNEQFF.

V gene TRBV18 combines with J gene TRBJ2-3; 8 bases match TRBD2. Germline assignment: CDR1 KGHSH and CDR2 LQKENI. With 5 bases clipped from V and 2 bases from J, the junction kept 6 bases outside the gene matches. This CDR3 contains 15 residues. As DNA, the CDR3 is TGTGCCAGCTCATCCACTAGCGGAAACACAGATACGCAGTATTTT. Translated: CASSSTSGNTDTQYF.

The gene calls are TRBV7-9 and TRBJ2-2; either TRBD1 or TRBD2 may fit D (5 bases each). The CDR3 totals 14 residues. The V end lost 5 bases, the J end lost 9 bases, and 16 bases lay between the germline ends. In germline, CDR1 is SEHNR, CDR2 FQNEAQ (reference sequence). CDR3 sequence reads: CASSPGLNSRELFF. For the CDR3, the DNA is TGTGCCAGCAGCCCGGGGCTTAATTCCAGGGAGCTGTTTTTT.

The chain uses TRBV4-1 and TRBJ2-7; D call uncertain. CDR3 length: 15 amino acids. The V end was cut by 1 base, the J end by 2 bases, with 12 bases between. The germline V gene encodes CDR1 MGHRA and CDR2 YSYEKL. The CDR3 spells CASSQGVTVTYEQYF. The CDR3 nucleotides read TGCGCCAGCAGCCAAGGAGTTACGGTTACCTACGAGCAGTACTTC.

This CDR3 reads CASSLARRVLENTIYF. The CDR3 DNA reads as TGTGCCAGCAGCTTAGCGCGAAGGGTCTTGGAAAACACCATATATTTT. V is TRBV7-8 and J is TRBJ1-3; D gene unclear. V was pared by 0 bases and J by 6 bases, with 15 bases between. The CDR3 is made up of 16 amino acids. CDR1 SGHVS and CDR2 FQNEAQ come from the germline V gene.

The rearrangement joins TRBV6-1 to TRBJ2-7; D perhaps matches TRBD2 (7 bases). The CDR3 has 15 residues. CDR1 and CDR2 (germline): MNHNS, SASEGT. V was clipped by 7 bases and J by 4 bases, with 20 bases between them. The CDR3: CASTLGRGSTYEQYF. Here the CDR3 DNA reads TGTGCCAGCACCCTTGGGAGGGGGAGTACGTACGAGCAGTACTTC.

The chain combines TRBV28 with TRBJ1-5; D remains unclear. The ends were cut back, 2 bases at V and 11 bases at J, with 7 bases in the middle. The germline V gene has CDR1 MDHEN and CDR2 SYDVKM. This CDR3 is 11 amino acids long. The CDR3 DNA follows: TGTGCCAGCAGTTTACGAGAGGCCCAGCATTTT. Encoded protein: CASSLREAQHF.

This chain links TRBV30 with TRBJ2-1; 7 nucleotides agree with TRBD2. The CDR3 length is 14 residues. CDR1 is GTSNPN, CDR2 SVGIG, per germline (reference sequence). After removal of 3 bases from V and 10 bases from J, the junction contained 12 bases not matched to a gene. This chain's CDR3 is CAWRGSGIFNEQFF. As DNA, the CDR3 is TGTGCCTGGAGAGGGAGCGGGATATTCAACGAGCAGTTCTTC. The full variable domain, rest sourced from reference TRBV30 and TRBJ2-1, is SQTIHQWPATLVQPVGSPLSLECTVEGTSNPNLYWYRQAAGRGLQLLFYSVGIGQISSEVPQNLSASRPQDRQFILSSKKLLLSDSGFYLCAWRGSGIFNEQFFGPGTRLTVL.

This rearrangement joins TRBV4-2 to TRBJ2-1; D may be TRBD1 or TRBD2 (5 bases each). The germline V gene encodes CDR1 LGHNA and CDR2 YNFKEQ. V lost 1 base and J 1 base, leaving 11 bases between the germline ends. The CDR3 contains 16 residues. The CDR3 loop reads CASSQAGTDSYNEQFF. In nucleotides, the CDR3 is TGTGCCAGCAGCCAAGCTGGGACGGATTCCTACAATGAGCAGTTCTTC.

The chain carries TRBV7-9 and TRBJ1-1, with 7 bases lining up with TRBD1. CDR1 SEHNR and CDR2 FQNEAQ come from the germline V gene (reference sequence). CDR3 length equals 15 residues. The J segment lost 1 base and the V segment lost 7 bases, leaving 9 bases of the junction unmatched. CDR3: CASIVRQGRNTEAFF. The CDR3 DNA follows: TGTGCCAGCATCGTTAGACAGGGAAGGAACACTGAAGCTTTCTTT.

This chain joins TRBV4-1 and TRBJ2-1, with 15 bases matching TRBD2. This CDR3 contains 17 residues. Germline V lookup: CDR1 MGHRA, CDR2 YSYEKL. J gave up 4 bases and V 4 bases, and 5 bases lay outside the gene matches. CDR3 sequence: CASSPRGLAGGYNEQFF. CDR3 DNA: TGCGCCAGCAGCCCTCGAGGACTAGCGGGAGGGTACAATGAGCAGTTCTTC.

V and J are TRBV4-1 and TRBJ1-3; D gene uncertain. This CDR3 is built from 16 residues. Germline CDR1 MGHRA, CDR2 YSYEKL. The ends were cut back, 1 base at V and 0 bases at J, with 10 bases in the middle. The CDR3 region has the DNA TGCGCCAGCAGCCAAGTGGGCGGGTCCTCTGGAAACACCATATATTTT. Its protein product is CASSQVGGSSGNTIYF.

This clone was seen only once. The genes are TRBV28 and TRBJ1-1, with D possibly matching TRBD1 (5 bases). The CDR3 sequence is 14 residues long. Trimming cost V 11 bases and J 1 base, with 17 bases left between them. Germline CDR1 is MDHEN and CDR2 is SYDVKM. The CDR3 nucleotides read TGTGCCTCCCTGGGCCCAGGGCAGAACACTGAAGCTTTCTTT. Its translation is CASLGPGQNTEAFF.

The gene calls are TRBV11-1 and TRBJ2-5; possible D gene TRBD2, 5 bases. This CDR3 has 13 amino acids. V lost 5 bases and J 9 bases, leaving 16 bases between the germline ends. Germline loops: CDR1 SGHAT, CDR2 FQDESV (reference sequence). CDR3 amino acids: CASSPGRPGAQYF. The CDR3 DNA reads TGTGCCAGCAGCCCCGGTCGCCCCGGGGCCCAGTACTTC.

The chain uses TRBV29-1 and TRBJ1-2; D is perhaps TRBD1 (5 bases). The CDR3 totals 12 residues. Trimming left V 6 bases short and J 8 bases short, with 16 bases between. Germline-derived CDR1 and CDR2 are SQVTM and ANQGSEA. CDR3: CSVYRLSGGYTF. DNA of the CDR3: TGCAGCGTCTACAGGTTGAGTGGCGGCTACACCTTC.

This clone was seen only once. This rearrangement joins TRBV10-3 to TRBJ1-1; 8 bases line up with TRBD1. Germline V gene lookup returns CDR1 ENHRY and CDR2 SYGVKD. Trimming cost V 4 bases and J 0 bases; bases outside gene matches: 7. This CDR3 contains 16 residues. The CDR3 spells CAISGQTGAMNTEAFF. In nucleotides, the CDR3 is TGTGCCATCAGTGGTCAGACAGGGGCGATGAACACTGAAGCTTTCTTT.

The V and J genes are TRBV5-4 and TRBJ2-5; a possible D gene is TRBD1 (5 bases). The CDR3 has 13 residues. In germline, CDR1 is SGHNT, CDR2 YYREEE (reference sequence). The ends were cut back, 1 base at V and 3 bases at J, with 7 bases in the middle. The CDR3 DNA follows: TGTGCCAGCAGCTTGATCAGGGAAGAGACCCAGTACTTC. Its protein product is CASSLIREETQYF.

The chain has TRBV5-4 and TRBJ2-5; 7 nucleotides line up with TRBD2. J gave up 1 base and V 2 bases, and 5 bases lay outside the gene matches. The germline V gene encodes CDR1 SGHNT and CDR2 YYREEE (reference sequence). This CDR3 spans 15 amino acids. CDR3 amino acids: CASSFFAGAQETQYF. The CDR3 coding sequence is TGTGCCAGCAGCTTCTTCGCGGGAGCCCAAGAGACCCAGTACTTC.

V gene TRBV11-2 combines with J gene TRBJ2-6, with TRBD2 identical over 15 bases. The CDR3 loop spans 19 amino acids. Germline trimming cut 4 bases from V and 3 bases from J; bases unmatched to any gene: 7. Germline V gene sequence: CDR1 SGHAT, CDR2 FQNNGV. The CDR3 DNA reads as TGTGCCAGCAGCTCTCGACCGGGACTAGCGGGAGGTGGGGCCAACGTCCTGACTTTC. Protein: CASSSRPGLAGGGANVLTF.

The V and J genes are TRBV29-1 and TRBJ1-1; D is possibly TRBD1 (5 bases). V was pared by 4 bases and J by 1 base, with 10 bases between. The CDR3 extends over 13 amino acids. The germline gives CDR1 SQVTM, CDR2 ANQGSEA. The CDR3 spells CSVGDLRNTEAFF. The CDR3 nucleotides read TGCAGCGTTGGGGACCTAAGGAACACTGAAGCTTTCTTT.

In regard to this clone: One end of the junction is discordant with germline, which a read error may explain. V is TRBV7-3 and J is TRBJ2-7; D ambiguous. Germline CDR1 is SGHTA and CDR2 is FQGTGA. The length of the CDR3 is 9 residues. The CDR3 reads CASSTRTEF. CDR3 sequence (DNA): TGTGCCAGCAGCACGCGGACGGAGTTC.